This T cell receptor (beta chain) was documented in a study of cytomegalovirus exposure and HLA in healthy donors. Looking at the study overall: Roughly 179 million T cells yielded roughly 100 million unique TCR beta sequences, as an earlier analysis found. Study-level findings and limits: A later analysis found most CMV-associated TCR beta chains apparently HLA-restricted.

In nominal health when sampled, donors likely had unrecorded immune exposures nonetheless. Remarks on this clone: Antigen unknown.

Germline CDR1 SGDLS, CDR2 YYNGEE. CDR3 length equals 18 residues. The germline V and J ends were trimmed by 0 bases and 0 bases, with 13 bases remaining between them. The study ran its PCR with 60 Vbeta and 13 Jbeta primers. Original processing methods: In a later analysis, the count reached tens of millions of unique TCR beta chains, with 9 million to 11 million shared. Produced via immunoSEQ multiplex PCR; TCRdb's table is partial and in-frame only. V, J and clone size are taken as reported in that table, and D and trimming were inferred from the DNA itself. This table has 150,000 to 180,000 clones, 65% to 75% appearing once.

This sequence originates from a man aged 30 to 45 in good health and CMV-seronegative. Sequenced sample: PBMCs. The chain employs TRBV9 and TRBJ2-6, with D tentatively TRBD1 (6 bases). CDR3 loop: CASSVGQGPSSGANVLTF. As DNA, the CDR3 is TGTGCCAGCAGCGTAGGGCAGGGGCCCTCCTCTGGGGCCAACGTCCTGACTTTC.